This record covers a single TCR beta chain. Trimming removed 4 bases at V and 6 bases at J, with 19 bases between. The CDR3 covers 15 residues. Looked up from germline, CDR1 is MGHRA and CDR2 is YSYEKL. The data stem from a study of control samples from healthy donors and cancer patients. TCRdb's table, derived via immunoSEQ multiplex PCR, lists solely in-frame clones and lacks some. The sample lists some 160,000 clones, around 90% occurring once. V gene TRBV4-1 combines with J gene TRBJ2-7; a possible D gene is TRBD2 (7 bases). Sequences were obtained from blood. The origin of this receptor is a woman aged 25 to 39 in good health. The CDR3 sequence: CASSRGGPGLIEQYF. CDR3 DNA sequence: TGCGCCAGCAGCCGGGGGGGCCCTGGACTTATCGAGCAGTACTTC.